This T cell receptor beta chain was sequenced during a study of blood T cell repertoires in COVID-19. Study at large: The United States, Italy and Spain were the sources of the acute and convalescent COVID-19 samples.

Participants were placed into cohorts based on the clinical history they reported. CDR3 size: 17 residues. Germline V gene lookup returns CDR1 LNHDA and CDR2 SQIVND (reference sequence). The ends lost 3 bases at V and 2 bases at J; junction bases unmatched: 12. This clone was seen a single time. In the authors' methods: Nucleated cell number was recorded as an estimate derived from reference gene primer amplification. Profiled with immunoSEQ multiplex PCR; TCRdb holds only in-frame clones, not every one. D and trimming were read from the DNA, whereas the V and J calls and clone size are those reported in that table. The table has a few hundred thousand clones, 85% to 90% seen once.

This clonotype originated in a man in his forties who had recovered from COVID-19. Material: PBMCs or T cells enriched from blood (not recorded which). The chain uses TRBV19 and TRBJ2-7; 8 nucleotides line up with TRBD1. The CDR3 here is CASSIGQGALSPYEQYF. The CDR3 nucleotides read TGTGCCAGTAGTATCGGGCAGGGGGCCCTTTCTCCCTACGAGCAGTACTTC.